This record covers a single T cell receptor (beta chain). Its antigen is unknown. The sample comes from a study of vaccination effects on CD4 cells after COVID-19. Some clones are missing from TCRdb's copy, which holds only in-frame ones; the method was immunoSEQ multiplex PCR. The sample lists about 66,000 clones, roughly 80% occurring once. Antigen-specific CD4+ T cells were expanded with viral peptide pools in the ViraFEST assay before sequencing. After roughly ten days in culture, the CD4+ T cells were isolated. Each person got two doses of an mRNA SARS-CoV-2 vaccine, BNT162b2 or mRNA-1273. The study found no prior SARS-CoV-2 infection in the vaccine recipients, who tested negative for nucleocapsid antibodies. IL-2 at about 10 IU/ml and peptides at roughly 9.6 ug/ml were added to cultured PBMC, two million per well. General study findings and limits: There were few convalescent patients in the study and no early post-infection timepoints. Pronounced clonal contraction occurred in clones induced by infection and by vaccine late after vaccination.

Germline V gene lookup returns CDR1 SGDLS and CDR2 YYNGEE. Trimming cost V 3 bases and J 3 bases, with 12 bases left between them. The CDR3 length is 14 residues. This clonotype was obtained from a human donor who received a COVID-19 vaccine. The sample in question was CD4+ T cells from PBMCs cultured with HCoV-OC43 spike peptides, obtained after COVID-19 vaccination. Subset indicated: HCoV-OC43 spike overlapping peptide pool stimulation. The genes are TRBV9 and TRBJ1-1; D unclear. Here the CDR3 DNA reads TGTGCCAGCAGCGCAGGAGGGAGGGACACTGAAGCTTTCTTT. As protein: CASSAGGRDTEAFF.